This entry concerns a single T cell receptor beta chain. Its antigen is as yet unknown. The CDR3 contains 15 residues. Germline CDR1 reads SGHRS; CDR2 reads YFSETQ. Trimming cost V 0 bases and J 10 bases; bases outside gene matches: 8. This record belongs to a study of vaccination and CD4 T cells after COVID-19. An Oncomine TCR Beta short-read assay was used to sequence the DNA from cultured CD4+ T cells. MiXCR was run by TCRdb on the PCR reads, yielding one entry per CDR3 protein. The top ten hold roughly 2.9% of the sample, which has tens of thousands of distinct CDR3 sequences, 43% seen once. Regarding treatment: roughly 11-day PBMC culture with coronavirus spike peptide pools or control peptides (ViraFEST assay).

The rearrangement joins TRBV5-1 to TRBJ2-1, with 9 bases aligning to TRBD1. The receptor was isolated from a human donor who had recovered from COVID-19. Sample: CD4+ T cells from blood, cultured in vitro, taken after SARS-CoV-2 vaccination. In DNA, the CDR3 is TGCGCCAGCAGCTTGGGGGACAGGGACAGCCGCGAGCAGTTCTTC. It specifies CASSLGDRDSREQFF.